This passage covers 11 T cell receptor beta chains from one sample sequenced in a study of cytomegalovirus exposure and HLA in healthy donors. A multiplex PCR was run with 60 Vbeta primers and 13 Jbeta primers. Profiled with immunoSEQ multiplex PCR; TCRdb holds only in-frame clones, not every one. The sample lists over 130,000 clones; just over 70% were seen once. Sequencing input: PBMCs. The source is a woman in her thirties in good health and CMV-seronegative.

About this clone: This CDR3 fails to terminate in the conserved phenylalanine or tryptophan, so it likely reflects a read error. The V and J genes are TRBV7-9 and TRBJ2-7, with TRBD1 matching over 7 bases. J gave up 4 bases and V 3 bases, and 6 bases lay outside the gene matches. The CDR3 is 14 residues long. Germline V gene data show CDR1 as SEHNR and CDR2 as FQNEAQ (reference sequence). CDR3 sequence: CASSLTGTEYEQYL. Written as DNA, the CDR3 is TGTGCCAGCAGCTTGACCGGGACAGAGTACGAGCAGTACCTC.

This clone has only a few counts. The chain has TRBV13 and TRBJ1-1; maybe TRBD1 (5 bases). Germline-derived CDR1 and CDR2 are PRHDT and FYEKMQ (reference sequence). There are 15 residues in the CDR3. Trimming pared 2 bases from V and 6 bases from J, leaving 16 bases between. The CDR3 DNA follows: TGTGCCAGCAGCTTACCGGCCAGGGCCTGGCCTGAAGCTTTCTTT. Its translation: CASSLPARAWPEAFF.

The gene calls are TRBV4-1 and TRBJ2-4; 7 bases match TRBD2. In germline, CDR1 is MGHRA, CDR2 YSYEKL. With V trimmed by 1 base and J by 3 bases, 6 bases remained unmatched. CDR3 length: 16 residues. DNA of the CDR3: TGCGCCAGCAGCCAAGTGGGGGGGGGTGACAAAAACATTCAGTACTTC. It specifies CASSQVGGGDKNIQYF.

The CDR3 sequence is CASSMRQIPYGYTF. CDR3 nucleotide sequence: TGTGCCAGTAGTATGCGACAGATCCCCTATGGCTACACCTTC. V and J are TRBV19 and TRBJ1-2, with D tentatively TRBD1 (5 bases). Trimming cost V 3 bases and J 4 bases, with 12 bases left between them. CDR3 length equals 14 residues. CDR1 and CDR2 (germline): LNHDA, SQIVND (reference sequence).

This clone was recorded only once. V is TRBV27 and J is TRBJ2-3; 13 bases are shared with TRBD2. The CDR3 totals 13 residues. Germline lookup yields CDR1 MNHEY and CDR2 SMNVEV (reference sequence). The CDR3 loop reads CAGTSGTADTQYF. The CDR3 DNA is TGTGCTGGGACTAGCGGGACAGCAGATACGCAGTATTTT.

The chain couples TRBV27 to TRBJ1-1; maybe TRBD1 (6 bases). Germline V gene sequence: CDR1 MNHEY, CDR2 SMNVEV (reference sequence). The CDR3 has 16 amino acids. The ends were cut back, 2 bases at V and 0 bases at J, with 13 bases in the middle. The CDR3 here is CASSLPQGRMNTEAFF. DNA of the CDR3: TGTGCCAGCAGTTTACCACAGGGCCGCATGAACACTGAAGCTTTCTTT.

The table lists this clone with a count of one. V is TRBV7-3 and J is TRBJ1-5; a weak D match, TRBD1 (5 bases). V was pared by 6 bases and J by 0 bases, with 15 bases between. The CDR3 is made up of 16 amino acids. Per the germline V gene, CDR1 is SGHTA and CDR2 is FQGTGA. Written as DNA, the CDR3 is TGTGCCAGCAGGTGGGAGGGGATATGTAGCAATCAGCCCCAGCATTTT. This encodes CASRWEGICSNQPQHF.

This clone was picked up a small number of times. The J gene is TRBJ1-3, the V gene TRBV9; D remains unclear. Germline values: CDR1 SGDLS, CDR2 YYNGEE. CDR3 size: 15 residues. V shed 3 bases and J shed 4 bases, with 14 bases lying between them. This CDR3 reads CASSDMGSNGNTIYF. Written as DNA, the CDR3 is TGTGCCAGCAGCGATATGGGCTCTAACGGAAACACCATATATTTT.

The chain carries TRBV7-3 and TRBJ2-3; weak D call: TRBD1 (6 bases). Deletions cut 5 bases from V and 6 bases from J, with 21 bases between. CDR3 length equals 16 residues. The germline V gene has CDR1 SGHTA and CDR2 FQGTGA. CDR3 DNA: TGTGCCAGCAGCCAGCCCTACAGGGCTGATTCGGATACGCAGTATTTT. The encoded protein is CASSQPYRADSDTQYF. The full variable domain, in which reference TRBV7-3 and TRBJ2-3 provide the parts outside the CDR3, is GAGVSQTPSNKVTEKGKYVELRCDPISGHTALYWYRQSLGQGPEFLIYFQGTGAADDSGLPNDRFFAVRPEGSVSTLKIQRTERGDSAVYLCASSQPYRADSDTQYFGPGTRLTVL.

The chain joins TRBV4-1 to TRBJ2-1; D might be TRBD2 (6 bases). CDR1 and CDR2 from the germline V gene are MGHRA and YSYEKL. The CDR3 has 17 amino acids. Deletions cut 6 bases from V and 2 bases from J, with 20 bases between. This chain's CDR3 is CASSRTLAAQPYNEQFF. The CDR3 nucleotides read TGCGCCAGCAGTCGAACGTTAGCGGCGCAGCCCTACAATGAGCAGTTCTTC.

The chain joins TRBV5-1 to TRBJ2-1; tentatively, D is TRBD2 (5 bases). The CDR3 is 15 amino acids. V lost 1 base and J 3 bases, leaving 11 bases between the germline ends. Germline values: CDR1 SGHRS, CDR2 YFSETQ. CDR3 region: CASSLTQEDYNEQFF. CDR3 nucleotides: TGCGCCAGCAGCTTGACCCAGGAGGACTACAATGAGCAGTTCTTC.